This T cell receptor beta chain was profiled in a study of Ad26.COV2.S vaccination and SARS-CoV-2 variants. This CDR3 is built from 16 residues. V was clipped by 2 bases and J by 0 bases, with 12 bases between them. The germline V gene has CDR1 MRHNA and CDR2 SNTAGT. Documented treatment: about 20 received Ad26.COV2.S at low or high dose, single or two shots; 5 received placebo; per-sample allocation not given. Following the first vaccine or placebo injection, samples were taken on day 63. The protocol was immunoSEQ multiplex PCR, while the TCRdb copy is restricted to in-frame clones and leaves out a portion. The table includes about 680,000 clones, roughly 90% detected once. The table lists this clone with a few counts.

This TCR was sampled from a person aged 18 to 59 who received the Ad26.COV2.S COVID-19 vaccine or a placebo. This sequence joins TRBV6-4 and TRBJ2-3, with D hard to call. The sequences come from peripheral blood, collected in a trial of Ad26.COV2.S vaccine versus placebo. For the CDR3, the DNA is TGTGCCAGCAGTGACATGGCTGACCGTAGCACAGATACGCAGTATTTT. This gives the protein CASSDMADRSTDTQYF.